The entry below gives a single T cell receptor beta chain sequence along with its context. The antigen is not known. This specimen comes from a study of monozygotic twins with inflammatory bowel disease. Study-wide results and limits: The sharing of clonotypes with others was lower in IBD patients than in healthy twins, especially with disease activity. TCRbeta diversity (inverse Simpson) was lower in IBD patients than in healthy co-twins. In patient repertoires, differing immunosuppressive treatments may have added some variability.

TCRdb reanalyzed the 5' RACE reads and collapses them to one entry per CDR3 protein, without DNA. This sample lists hundreds of thousands of distinct CDR3 sequences; its ten largest clones have more than 4.5%. What was sequenced was blood. This sequence originates from a human donor with ulcerative colitis or Crohn's disease, or a healthy co-twin of an affected twin (not recorded which).

This CDR3 is CASSRDRHSYNEQFF. J is TRBJ2-1 and V is TRBV18; without DNA, the TCRdb call of TRBD1 cannot be checked. The germline gives CDR1 KGHSH, CDR2 LQKENI. The CDR3 totals 15 residues.